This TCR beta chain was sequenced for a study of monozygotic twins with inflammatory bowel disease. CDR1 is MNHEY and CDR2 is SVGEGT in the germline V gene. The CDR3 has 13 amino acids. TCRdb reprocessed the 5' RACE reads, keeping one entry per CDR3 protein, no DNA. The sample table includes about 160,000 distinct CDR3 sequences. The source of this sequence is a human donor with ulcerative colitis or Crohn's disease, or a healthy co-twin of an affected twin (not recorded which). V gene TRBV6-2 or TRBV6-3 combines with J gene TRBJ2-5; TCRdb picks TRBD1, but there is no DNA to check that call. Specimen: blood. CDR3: CASSSRARETQYF.